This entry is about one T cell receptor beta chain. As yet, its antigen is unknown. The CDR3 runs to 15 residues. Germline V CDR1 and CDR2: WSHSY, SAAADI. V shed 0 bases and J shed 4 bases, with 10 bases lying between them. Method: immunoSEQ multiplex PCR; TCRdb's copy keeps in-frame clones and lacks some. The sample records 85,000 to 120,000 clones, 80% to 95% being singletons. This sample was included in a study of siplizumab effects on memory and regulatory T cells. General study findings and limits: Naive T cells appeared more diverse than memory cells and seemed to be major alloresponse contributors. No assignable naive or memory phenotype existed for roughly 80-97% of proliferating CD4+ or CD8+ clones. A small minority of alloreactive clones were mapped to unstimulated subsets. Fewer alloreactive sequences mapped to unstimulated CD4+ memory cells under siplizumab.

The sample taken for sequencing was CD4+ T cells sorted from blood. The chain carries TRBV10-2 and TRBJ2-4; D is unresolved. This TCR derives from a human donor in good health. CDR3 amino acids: CASSESADSKNIQYF. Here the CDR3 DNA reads TGCGCCAGCAGTGAGTCGGCAGACTCTAAAAACATTCAGTACTTC.